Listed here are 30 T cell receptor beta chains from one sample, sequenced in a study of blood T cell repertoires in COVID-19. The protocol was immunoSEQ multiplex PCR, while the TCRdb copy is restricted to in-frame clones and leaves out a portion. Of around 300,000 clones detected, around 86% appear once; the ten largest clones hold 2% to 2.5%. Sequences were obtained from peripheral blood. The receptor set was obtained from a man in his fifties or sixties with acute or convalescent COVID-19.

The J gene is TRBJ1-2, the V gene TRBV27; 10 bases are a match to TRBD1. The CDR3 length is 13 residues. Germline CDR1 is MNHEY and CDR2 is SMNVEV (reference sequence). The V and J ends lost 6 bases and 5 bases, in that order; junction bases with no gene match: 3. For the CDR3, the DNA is TGTGCCAGCAGCAGGGACAGGGGTTATGGCTACACCTTC. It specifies CASSRDRGYGYTF.

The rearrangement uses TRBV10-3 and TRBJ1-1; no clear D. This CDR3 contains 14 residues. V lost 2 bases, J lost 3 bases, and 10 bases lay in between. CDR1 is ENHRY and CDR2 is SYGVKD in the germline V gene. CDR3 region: CAISERPRDTEAFF. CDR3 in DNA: TGTGCCATCAGTGAGAGGCCGAGGGACACTGAAGCTTTCTTT.

CDR3 sequence (DNA): TGTGCCTGGAGTAAGAGGACTGAAGCTTTCTTT. It encodes CAWSKRTEAFF. This chain joins TRBV30 and TRBJ1-1; D unresolved. Germline V CDR1 and CDR2: GTSNPN, SVGIG (reference sequence). This CDR3 is built from 11 residues. V dropped 2 bases and J dropped 5 bases, with 6 bases sitting between them.

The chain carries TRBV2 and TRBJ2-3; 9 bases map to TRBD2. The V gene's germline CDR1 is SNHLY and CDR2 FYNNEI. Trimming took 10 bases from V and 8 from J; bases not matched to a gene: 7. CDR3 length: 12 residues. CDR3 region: CAKGLAVGTQYF. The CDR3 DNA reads TGTGCCAAGGGACTAGCAGTGGGTACGCAGTATTTT.

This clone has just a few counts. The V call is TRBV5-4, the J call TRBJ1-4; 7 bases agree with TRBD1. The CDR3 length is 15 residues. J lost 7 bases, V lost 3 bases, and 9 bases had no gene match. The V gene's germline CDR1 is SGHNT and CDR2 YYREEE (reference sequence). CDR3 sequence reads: CASSSGGQRSEKLFF. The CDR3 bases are TGTGCCAGCAGCTCCGGGGGACAGCGAAGTGAAAAACTGTTTTTT.

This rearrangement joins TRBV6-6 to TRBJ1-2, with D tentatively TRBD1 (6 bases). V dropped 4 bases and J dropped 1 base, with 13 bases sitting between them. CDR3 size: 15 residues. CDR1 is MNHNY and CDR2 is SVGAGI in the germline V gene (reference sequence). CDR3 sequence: CASSLPQGGNYGYTF. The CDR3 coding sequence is TGTGCCAGCAGTTTACCCCAAGGGGGTAACTATGGCTACACCTTC.

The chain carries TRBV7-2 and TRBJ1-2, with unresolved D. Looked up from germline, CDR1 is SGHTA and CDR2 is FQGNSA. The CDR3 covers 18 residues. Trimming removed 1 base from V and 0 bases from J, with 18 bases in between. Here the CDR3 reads CASSLEGRVGSTNYGYTF. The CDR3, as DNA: TGTGCCAGCAGCTTAGAAGGGAGAGTTGGCAGTACTAACTATGGCTACACCTTC.

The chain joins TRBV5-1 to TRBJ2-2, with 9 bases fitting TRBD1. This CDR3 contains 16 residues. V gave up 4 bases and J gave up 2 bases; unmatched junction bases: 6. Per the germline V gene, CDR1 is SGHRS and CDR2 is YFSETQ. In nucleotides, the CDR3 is TGCGCCAGCAGCCCACAGGGGGCTCCCAACACCGGGGAGCTGTTTTTT. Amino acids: CASSPQGAPNTGELFF.

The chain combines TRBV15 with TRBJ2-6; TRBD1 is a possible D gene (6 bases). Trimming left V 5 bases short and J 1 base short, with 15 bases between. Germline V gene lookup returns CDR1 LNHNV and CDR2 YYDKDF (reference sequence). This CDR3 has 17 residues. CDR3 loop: CATSSVVGASGANVLTF. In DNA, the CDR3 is TGTGCCACCAGCTCAGTGGTGGGGGCATCTGGGGCCAACGTCCTGACTTTC.

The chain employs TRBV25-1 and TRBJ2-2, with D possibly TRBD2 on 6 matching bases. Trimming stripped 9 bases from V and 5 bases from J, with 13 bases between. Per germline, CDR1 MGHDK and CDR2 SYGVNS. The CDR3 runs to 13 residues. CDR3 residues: CASRLAVTGELFF. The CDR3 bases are TGTGCCAGTCGCTTAGCGGTGACCGGGGAGCTGTTTTTT.

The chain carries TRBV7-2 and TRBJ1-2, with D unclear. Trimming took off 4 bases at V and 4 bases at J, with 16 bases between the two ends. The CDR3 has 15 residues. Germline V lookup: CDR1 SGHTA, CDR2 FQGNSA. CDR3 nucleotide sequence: TGTGCCAGCAGCTCAGTGGCGGGGAGCGGCTATGGCTACACCTTC. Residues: CASSSVAGSGYGYTF.

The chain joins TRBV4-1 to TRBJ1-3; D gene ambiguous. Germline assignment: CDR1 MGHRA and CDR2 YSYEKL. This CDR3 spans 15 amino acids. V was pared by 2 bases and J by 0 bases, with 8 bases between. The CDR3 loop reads CASSQQTHSGNTIYF. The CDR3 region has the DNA TGCGCCAGCAGCCAACAGACTCACTCTGGAAACACCATATATTTT.

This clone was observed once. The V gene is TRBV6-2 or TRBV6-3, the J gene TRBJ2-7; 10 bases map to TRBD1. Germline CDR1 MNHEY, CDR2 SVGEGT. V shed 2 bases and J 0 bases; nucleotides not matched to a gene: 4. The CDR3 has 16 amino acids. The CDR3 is CASSYPRQGASYEQYF. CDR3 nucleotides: TGTGCCAGCAGTTACCCTCGACAGGGGGCCTCCTACGAGCAGTACTTC.

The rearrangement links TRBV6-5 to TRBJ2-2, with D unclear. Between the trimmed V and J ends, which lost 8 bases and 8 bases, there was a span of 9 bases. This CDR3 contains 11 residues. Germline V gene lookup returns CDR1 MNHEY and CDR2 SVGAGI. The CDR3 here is CASGAGGELFF. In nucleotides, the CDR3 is TGTGCCAGCGGAGCTGGGGGGGAGCTGTTTTTT.

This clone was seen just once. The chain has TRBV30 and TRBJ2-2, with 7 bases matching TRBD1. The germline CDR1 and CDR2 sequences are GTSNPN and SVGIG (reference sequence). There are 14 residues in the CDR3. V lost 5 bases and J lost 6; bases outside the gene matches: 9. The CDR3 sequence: CAWGVTGAPGELFF. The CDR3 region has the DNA TGTGCCTGGGGGGTAACAGGGGCCCCCGGGGAGCTGTTTTTT.

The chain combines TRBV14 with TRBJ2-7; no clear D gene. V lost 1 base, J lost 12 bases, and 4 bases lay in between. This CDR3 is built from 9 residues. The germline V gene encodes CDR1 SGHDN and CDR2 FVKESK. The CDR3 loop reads CASSQAGYF. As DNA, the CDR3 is TGTGCCAGCAGCCAAGCAGGGTACTTC.

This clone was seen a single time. The CDR3 spells CASSIGSGGPNQPQHF. As DNA, the CDR3 is TGCGCCAGCAGCATAGGATCGGGGGGCCCGAATCAGCCCCAGCATTTT. V gene TRBV4-1 combines with J gene TRBJ1-5; a weak D match, TRBD1 (6 bases). The CDR3 totals 16 residues. Germline CDR1 MGHRA, CDR2 YSYEKL. V was shortened by 5 bases and J by 4 bases, with 18 bases between the two germline ends.

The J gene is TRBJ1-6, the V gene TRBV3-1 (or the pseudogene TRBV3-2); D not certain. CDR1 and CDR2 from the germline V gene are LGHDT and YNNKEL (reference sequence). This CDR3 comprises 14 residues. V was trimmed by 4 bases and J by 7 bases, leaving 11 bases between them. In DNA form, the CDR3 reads TGTGCCAGCAGCCCGAGGGTTTCAAATTCACCCCTCCACTTT. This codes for CASSPRVSNSPLHF.

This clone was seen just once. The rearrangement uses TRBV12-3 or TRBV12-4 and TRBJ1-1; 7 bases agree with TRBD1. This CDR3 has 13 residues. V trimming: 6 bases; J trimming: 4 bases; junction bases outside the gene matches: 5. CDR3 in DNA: TGTGCCAGCAGGCAGACAGGGTTCACTGAAGCTTTCTTT. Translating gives CASRQTGFTEAFF.

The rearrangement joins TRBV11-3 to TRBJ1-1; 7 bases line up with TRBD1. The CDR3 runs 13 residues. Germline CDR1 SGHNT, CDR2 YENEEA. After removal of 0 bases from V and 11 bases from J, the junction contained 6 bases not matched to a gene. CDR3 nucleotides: TGTGCCAGCAGCTTAGATCTAGGGGGCACGGCTTTCTTT. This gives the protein CASSLDLGGTAFF.

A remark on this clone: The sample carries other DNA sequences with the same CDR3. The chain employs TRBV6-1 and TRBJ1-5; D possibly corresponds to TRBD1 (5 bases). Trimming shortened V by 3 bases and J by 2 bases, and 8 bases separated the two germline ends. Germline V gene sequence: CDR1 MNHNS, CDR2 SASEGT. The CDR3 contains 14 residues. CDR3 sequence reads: CASSEGGGNQPQHF. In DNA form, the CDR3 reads TGTGCCAGCAGTGAGGGGGGAGGCAATCAGCCCCAGCATTTT.

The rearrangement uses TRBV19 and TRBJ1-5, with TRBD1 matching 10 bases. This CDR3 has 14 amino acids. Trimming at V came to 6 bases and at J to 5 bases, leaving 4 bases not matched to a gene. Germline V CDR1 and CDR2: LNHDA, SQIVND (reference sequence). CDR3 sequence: CASSGQGVYQPQHF. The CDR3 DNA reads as TGTGCCAGTAGCGGACAGGGGGTTTATCAGCCCCAGCATTTT. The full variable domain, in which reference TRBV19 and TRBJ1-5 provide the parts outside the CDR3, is DGGITQSPKYLFRKEGQNVTLSCEQNLNHDAMYWYRQDPGQGLRLIYYSQIVNDFQKGDIAEGYSVSREKKESFPLTVTSAQKNPTAFYLCASSGQGVYQPQHFGDGTRLSIL.

The CDR3 DNA reads as TGTGCCACCAGCAGAGCAGGGGGCGATGGCTACACCTTC. The encoded protein is CATSRAGGDGYTF. The chain uses TRBV15 and TRBJ1-2; 8 positions agree with TRBD1. V shed 1 base and J 6 bases; nucleotides not matched to a gene: 1. CDR3 size: 13 residues. CDR1 and CDR2 from the germline V gene are LNHNV and YYDKDF (reference sequence).

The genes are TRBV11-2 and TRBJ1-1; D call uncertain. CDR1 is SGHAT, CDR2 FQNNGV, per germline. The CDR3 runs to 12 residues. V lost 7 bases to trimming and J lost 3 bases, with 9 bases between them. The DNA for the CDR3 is TGTGCCAGCAAGCAGGATGACACTGAAGCTTTCTTT. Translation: CASKQDDTEAFF. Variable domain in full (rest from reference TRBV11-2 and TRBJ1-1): EAGVAQSPRYKIIEKRQSVAFWCNPISGHATLYWYQQILGQGPKLLIQFQNNGVVDDSQLPKDRFSAERLKGVDSTLKIQPAKLEDSAVYLCASKQDDTEAFFGQGTRLTVV.

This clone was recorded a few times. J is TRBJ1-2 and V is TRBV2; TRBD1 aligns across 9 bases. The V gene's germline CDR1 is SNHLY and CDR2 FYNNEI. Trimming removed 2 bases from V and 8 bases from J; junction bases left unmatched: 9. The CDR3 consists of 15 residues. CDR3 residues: CASSEKVWTGEGYTF. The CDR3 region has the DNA TGTGCCAGCAGTGAAAAAGTGTGGACAGGGGAGGGCTACACCTTC.

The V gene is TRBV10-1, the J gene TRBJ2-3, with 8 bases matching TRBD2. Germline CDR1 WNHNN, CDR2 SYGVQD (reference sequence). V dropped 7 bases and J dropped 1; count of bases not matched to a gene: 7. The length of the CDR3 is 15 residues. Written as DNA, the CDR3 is TGCGCCAGCACCGTACGGGGGGGCCGCACAGATACGCAGTATTTT. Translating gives CASTVRGGRTDTQYF.

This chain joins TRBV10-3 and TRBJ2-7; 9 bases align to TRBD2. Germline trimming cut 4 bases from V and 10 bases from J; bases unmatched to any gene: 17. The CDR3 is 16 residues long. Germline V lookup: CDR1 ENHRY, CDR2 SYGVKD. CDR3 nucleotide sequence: TGTGCCATCAGTGGCTCCCCCCCCTCGACTAGCGGAGCCCAGTACTTC. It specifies CAISGSPPSTSGAQYF.

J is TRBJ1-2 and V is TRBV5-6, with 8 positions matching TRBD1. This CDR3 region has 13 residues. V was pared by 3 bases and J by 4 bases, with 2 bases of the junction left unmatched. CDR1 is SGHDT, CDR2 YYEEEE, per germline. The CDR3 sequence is CASSSDRAYGYTF. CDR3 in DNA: TGTGCCAGCAGCTCGGACAGGGCCTATGGCTACACCTTC.

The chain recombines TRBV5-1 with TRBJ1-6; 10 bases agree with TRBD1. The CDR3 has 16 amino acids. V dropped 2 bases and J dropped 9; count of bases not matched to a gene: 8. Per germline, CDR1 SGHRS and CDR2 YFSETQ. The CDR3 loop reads CASSLGTGALGSPLHF. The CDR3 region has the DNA TGCGCCAGCAGCTTAGGGACAGGGGCTTTGGGTTCACCCCTCCACTTT.

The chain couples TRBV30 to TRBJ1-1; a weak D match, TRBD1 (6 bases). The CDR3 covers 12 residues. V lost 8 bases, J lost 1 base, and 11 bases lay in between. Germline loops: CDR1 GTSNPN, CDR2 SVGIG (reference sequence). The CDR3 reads CALDRKNTEAFF. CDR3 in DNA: TGTGCCCTCGACAGGAAGAACACTGAAGCTTTCTTT.